The 11 T cell receptor beta chains below come from one sample, sequenced in a study of blood T cell repertoires in COVID-19. The method was immunoSEQ multiplex PCR; TCRdb's version includes in-frame clones alone and lacks a portion of them. The table shows some 450,000 clones, with 80% to 90% occurring only once. The sequenced sample was peripheral blood. Source of these receptors: a man younger than 35 with COVID-19, enrolled during active disease.

V usage is TRBV3-1 (or the pseudogene TRBV3-2) and J usage is TRBJ1-6, with 7 nucleotides matching TRBD1. J was trimmed by 10 bases and V by 5 bases; bases with no gene match: 8. The germline gives CDR1 LGHDT, CDR2 YNNKEL (reference sequence). CDR3 length equals 14 residues. CDR3 bases: TGTGCCAGCAGCTGGGACAGCCCTTGGTCACCCCTCCACTTT. Translating it yields CASSWDSPWSPLHF.

This clone was counted between two and nine times. The chain carries TRBV2 and TRBJ1-3; no firm D call. The CDR3 runs to 15 residues. The V end was cut by 4 bases, the J end by 3 bases, with 13 bases between. Germline V gene data show CDR1 as SNHLY and CDR2 as FYNNEI. The DNA of the CDR3 is TGTGCCAGCAGTGGCGGGCCCCTGGGTGGAAACACCATATATTTT. It encodes CASSGGPLGGNTIYF.

The chain carries TRBV18 and TRBJ1-1, with no clear D. Germline V gives CDR1 KGHSH, CDR2 LQKENI. Trimming took 2 bases from V and 1 from J, leaving 14 bases between them. The CDR3 extends over 16 amino acids. The DNA for the CDR3 is TGTGCCAGCTCACCATTCAGAATCGTCCGGAACACTGAAGCTTTCTTT. Amino acid sequence: CASSPFRIVRNTEAFF.

CDR3 sequence: CASSLGLSVTINEQFF. The CDR3 DNA follows: TGTGCCAGCAGCTTAGGGTTATCAGTTACCATCAATGAGCAGTTCTTC. The chain links TRBV7-9 to TRBJ2-1; no firm D call. CDR1 SEHNR and CDR2 FQNEAQ come from the germline V gene (reference sequence). Trimming cost V 1 base and J 6 bases, with 16 bases left between them. This CDR3 is built from 16 residues.

This clone was found once. V and J are TRBV11-3 and TRBJ2-3; D remains ambiguous. The CDR3 consists of 13 residues. With 0 bases removed from V and 4 bases from J, the gap between germline ends came to 5 bases. Germline assignment: CDR1 SGHNT and CDR2 YENEEA. CDR3 sequence (DNA): TGTGCCAGCAGCTTAGATCTCCCAGATACGCAGTATTTT. It is translated as CASSLDLPDTQYF.

The chain has TRBV14 and TRBJ1-1; possibly TRBD1 for D (5 bases). This CDR3 is built from 11 residues. V dropped 6 bases and J dropped 10 bases, with 12 bases sitting between them. CDR1 is SGHDN, CDR2 FVKESK, per germline. The CDR3 spells CASRTTGPAFF. The CDR3, as DNA: TGTGCCAGCAGGACAACAGGCCCAGCTTTCTTT.

The V call is TRBV18, the J call TRBJ1-5; TRBD1 might be the D (5 bases). This CDR3 is built from 14 residues. Trimming removed 4 bases from V and 5 bases from J, with 12 bases in between. CDR1 is KGHSH, CDR2 LQKENI, per germline. The CDR3 loop is CASSRGHLDQPQHF. In DNA, the CDR3 is TGTGCCAGCTCACGTGGACACTTAGATCAGCCCCAGCATTTT.

V gene TRBV19 combines with J gene TRBJ1-2; D unresolved. V lost 3 bases to trimming and J lost 10 bases, with 15 bases between them. The germline CDR1 and CDR2 sequences are LNHDA and SQIVND (reference sequence). The CDR3 is 13 amino acids. The CDR3 loop reads CASSMGAEDAYTF. As DNA, the CDR3 is TGTGCCAGTAGTATGGGTGCCGAGGATGCCTACACCTTC. The whole variable domain, filled in from reference TRBV19 and TRBJ1-2, reads DGGITQSPKYLFRKEGQNVTLSCEQNLNHDAMYWYRQDPGQGLRLIYYSQIVNDFQKGDIAEGYSVSREKKESFPLTVTSAQKNPTAFYLCASSMGAEDAYTFGSGTRLTVV.

V is TRBV5-6 and J is TRBJ1-4; 7 bases are shared with TRBD1. Germline lookup yields CDR1 SGHDT and CDR2 YYEEEE. Trimming took 4 bases from V and 1 from J; bases not matched to a gene: 7. The CDR3 length is 16 residues. Here the CDR3 DNA reads TGTGCCAGCAGCGTAGGACAGGTCTTAACTAATGAAAAACTGTTTTTT. Encoded protein: CASSVGQVLTNEKLFF.

The CDR3 loop is CASSEIGRRGEKLFF. The CDR3 DNA reads as TGTGCCAGCAGTGAAATAGGAAGAAGAGGAGAAAAACTGTTTTTT. The chain links TRBV6-1 to TRBJ1-4; D not certain. The CDR3 length is 15 residues. Trimming pared 2 bases from V and 8 bases from J, leaving 15 bases between. The germline gives CDR1 MNHNS, CDR2 SASEGT.

On this clone: Germline and junction disagree at one end, which may indicate a read error. The chain employs TRBV6-4 and TRBJ1-1; 8 bases agree with TRBD1. CDR1 MRHNA and CDR2 SNTAGT come from the germline V gene. The CDR3 runs to 14 residues. The CDR3 region is CAGRYRGSNTEAFF. The DNA of the CDR3 is TGTGCCGGCAGATACAGGGGGTCGAACACTGAAGCTTTCTTT.